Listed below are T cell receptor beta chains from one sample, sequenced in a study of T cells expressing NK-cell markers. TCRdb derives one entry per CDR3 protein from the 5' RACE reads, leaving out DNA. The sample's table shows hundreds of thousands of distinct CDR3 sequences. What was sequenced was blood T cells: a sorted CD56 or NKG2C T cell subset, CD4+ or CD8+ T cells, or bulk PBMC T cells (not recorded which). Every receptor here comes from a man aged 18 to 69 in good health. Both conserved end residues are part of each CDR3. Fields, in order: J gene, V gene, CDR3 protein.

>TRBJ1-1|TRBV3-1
CASSQTDREAFF
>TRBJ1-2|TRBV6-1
CASSEAWPGVQGYTF
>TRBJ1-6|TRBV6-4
CASSQTGTGDSPLHF
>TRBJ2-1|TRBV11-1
CASSLRGRGRSSYNEQFF
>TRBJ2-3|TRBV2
CASKGSGDTQYF
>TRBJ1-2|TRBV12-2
CASRLVLDAGYTF
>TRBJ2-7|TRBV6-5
CASSYAVGGSSYEQYF
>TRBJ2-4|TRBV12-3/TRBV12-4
CASSLGTGRYF
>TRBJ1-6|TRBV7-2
CASSLSVNSPLHF
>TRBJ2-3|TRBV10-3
CAISESGQPSVTQYF
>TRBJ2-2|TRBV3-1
CASSQSTSGALSTGELFF
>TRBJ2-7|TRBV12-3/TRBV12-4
CASSPEGRQFPSYEQYF
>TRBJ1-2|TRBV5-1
CASSQQATLDYGYTF
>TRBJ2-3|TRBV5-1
CASAGGGQADTQYF
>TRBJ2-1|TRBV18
CASSPPAGQGVYEQFF
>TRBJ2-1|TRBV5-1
CASSAVPGNHNEQFF
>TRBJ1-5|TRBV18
CASSRQGAGNQPQHF
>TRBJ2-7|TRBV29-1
CSVEAGGRNEQYF
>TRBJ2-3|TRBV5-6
CASKEGFPPDTQYF
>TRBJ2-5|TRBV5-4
CASSLTSTTLEETQYF
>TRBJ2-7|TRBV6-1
CASMEGGLKNEQYF
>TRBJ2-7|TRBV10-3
CAISEGDWTYVQYF
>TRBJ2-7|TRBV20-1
CSASIDRGTYEQYF
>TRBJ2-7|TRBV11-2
CASSFINQPGWASGLYEQYF
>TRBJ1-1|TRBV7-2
CASSRPGTPEAFF
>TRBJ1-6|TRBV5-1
CASSVGGTDNSPLHF
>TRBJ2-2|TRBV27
CASMSASGGAGELFF
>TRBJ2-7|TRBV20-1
CSARYKETYEQYF